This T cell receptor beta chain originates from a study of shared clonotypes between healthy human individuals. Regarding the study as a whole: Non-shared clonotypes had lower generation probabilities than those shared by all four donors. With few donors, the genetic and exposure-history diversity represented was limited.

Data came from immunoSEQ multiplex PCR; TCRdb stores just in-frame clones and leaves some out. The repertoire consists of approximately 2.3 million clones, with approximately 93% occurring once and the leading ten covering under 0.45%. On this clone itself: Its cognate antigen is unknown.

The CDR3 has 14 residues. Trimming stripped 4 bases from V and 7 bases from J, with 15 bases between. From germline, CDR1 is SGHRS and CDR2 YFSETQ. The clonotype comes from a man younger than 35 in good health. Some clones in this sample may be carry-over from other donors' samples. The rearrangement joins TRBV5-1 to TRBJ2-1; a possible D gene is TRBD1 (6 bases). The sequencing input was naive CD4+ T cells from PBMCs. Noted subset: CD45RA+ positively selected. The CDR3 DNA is TGCGCCAGCAGCGGGGGCCCCGATGGGAATGAGCAGTTCTTC. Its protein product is CASSGGPDGNEQFF.